This T cell receptor beta chain was captured in a study of shared T cell receptors in the human thymus. The repertoire was sequenced with immunoSEQ multiplex PCR; TCRdb's copy has only in-frame clones and lacks some. Seen here are approximately 580,000 clones, about 80% observed once, and the top ten hold 0.013%. V dropped 2 bases and J dropped 10 bases, with 11 bases sitting between them. Germline CDR1 is MRHNA and CDR2 is SNTAGT. This CDR3 contains 12 residues. This sample also belongs to another study, concerning human thymus T cells. That work states: Corrective cardiac operations yielded the resected thymus tissue. There were highly overlapping thymic repertoires among unrelated individuals, as related research reported.

The sequenced sample consisted of thymocytes. This clonotype originated in a boy less than two years old with a congenital heart defect. The chain uses TRBV6-4 and TRBJ1-1, with D perhaps matching TRBD1 (5 bases). CDR3 DNA sequence: TGTGCCAGCAGTGACGGACGGAGGGGAGCTTTCTTT. Its translation: CASSDGRRGAFF.